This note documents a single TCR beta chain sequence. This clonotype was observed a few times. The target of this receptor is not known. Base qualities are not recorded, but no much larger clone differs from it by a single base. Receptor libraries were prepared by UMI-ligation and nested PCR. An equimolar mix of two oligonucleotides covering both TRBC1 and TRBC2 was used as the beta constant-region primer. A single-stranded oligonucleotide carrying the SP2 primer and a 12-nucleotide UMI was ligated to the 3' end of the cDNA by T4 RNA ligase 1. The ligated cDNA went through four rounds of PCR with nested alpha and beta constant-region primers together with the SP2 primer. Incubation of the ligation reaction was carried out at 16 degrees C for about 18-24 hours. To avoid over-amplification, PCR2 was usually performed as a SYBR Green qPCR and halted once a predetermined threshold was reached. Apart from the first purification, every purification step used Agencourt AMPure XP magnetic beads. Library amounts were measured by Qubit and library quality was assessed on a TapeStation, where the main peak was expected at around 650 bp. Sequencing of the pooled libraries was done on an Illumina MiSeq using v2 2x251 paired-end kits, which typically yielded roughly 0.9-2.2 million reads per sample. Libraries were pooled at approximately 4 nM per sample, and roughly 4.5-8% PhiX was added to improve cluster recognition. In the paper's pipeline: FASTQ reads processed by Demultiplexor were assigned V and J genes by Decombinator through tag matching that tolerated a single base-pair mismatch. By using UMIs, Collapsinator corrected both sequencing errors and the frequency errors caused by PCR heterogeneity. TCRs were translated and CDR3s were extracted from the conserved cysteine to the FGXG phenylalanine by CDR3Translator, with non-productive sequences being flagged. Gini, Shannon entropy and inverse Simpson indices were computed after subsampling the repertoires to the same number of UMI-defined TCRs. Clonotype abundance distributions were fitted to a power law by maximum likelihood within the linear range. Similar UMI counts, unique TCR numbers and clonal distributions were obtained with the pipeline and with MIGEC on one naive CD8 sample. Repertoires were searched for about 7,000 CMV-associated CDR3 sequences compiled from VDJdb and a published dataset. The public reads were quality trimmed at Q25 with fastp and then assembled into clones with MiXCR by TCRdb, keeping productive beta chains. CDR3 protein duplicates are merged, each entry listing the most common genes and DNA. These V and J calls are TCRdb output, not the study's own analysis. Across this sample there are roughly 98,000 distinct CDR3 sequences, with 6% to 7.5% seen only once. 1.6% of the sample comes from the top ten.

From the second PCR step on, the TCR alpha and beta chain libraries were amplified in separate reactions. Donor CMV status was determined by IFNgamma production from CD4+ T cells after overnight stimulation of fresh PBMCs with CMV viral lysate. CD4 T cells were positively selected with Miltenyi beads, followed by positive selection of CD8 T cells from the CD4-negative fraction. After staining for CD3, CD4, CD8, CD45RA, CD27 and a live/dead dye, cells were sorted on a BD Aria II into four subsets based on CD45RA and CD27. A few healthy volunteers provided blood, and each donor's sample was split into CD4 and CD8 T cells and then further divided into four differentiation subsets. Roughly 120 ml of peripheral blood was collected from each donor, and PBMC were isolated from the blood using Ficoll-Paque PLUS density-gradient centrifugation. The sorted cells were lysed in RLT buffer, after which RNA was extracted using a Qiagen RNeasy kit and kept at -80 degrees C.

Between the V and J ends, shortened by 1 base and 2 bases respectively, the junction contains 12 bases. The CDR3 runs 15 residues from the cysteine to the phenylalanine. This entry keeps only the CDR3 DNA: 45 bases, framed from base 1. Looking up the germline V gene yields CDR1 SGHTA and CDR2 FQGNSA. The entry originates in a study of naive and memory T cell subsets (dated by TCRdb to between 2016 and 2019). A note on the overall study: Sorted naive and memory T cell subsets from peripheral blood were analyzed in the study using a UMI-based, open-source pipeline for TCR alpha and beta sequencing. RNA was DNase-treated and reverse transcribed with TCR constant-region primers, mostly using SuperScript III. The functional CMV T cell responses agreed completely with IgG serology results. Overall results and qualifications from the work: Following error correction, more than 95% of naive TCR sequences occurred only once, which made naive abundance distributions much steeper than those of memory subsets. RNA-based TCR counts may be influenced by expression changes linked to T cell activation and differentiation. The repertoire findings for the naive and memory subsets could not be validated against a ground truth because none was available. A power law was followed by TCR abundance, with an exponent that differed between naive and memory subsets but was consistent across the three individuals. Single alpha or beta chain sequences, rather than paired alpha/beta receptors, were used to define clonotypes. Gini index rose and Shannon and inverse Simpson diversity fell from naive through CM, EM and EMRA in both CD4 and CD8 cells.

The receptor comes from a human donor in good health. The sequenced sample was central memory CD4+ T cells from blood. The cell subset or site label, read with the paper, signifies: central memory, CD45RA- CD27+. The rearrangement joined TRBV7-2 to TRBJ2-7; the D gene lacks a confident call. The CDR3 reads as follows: CASSLEGLTTYEQYF. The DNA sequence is TGTGCCAGCAGCTTAGAGGGCCTCACCACCTACGAGCAGTACTTC.